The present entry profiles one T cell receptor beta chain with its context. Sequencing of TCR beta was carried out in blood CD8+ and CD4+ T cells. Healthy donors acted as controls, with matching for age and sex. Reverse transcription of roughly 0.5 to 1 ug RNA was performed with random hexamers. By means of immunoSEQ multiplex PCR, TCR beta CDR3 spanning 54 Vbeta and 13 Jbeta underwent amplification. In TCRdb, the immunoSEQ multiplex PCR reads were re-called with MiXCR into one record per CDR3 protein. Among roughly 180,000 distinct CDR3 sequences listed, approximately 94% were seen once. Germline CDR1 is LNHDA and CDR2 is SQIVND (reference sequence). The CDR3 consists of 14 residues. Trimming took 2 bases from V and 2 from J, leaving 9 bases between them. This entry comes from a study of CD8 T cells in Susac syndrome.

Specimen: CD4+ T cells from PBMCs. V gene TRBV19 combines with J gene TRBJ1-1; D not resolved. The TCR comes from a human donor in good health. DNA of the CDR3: TGTGCCAGTAGTATACCTACACGTAACACTGAAGCTTTCTTT. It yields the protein CASSIPTRNTEAFF.